Listed below are T cell receptor beta chains from one sample, sequenced in a study of graft-versus-host responses after intestinal transplantation. No antigen has been identified for these receptors. Clones were sequenced by immunoSEQ multiplex PCR, and TCRdb holds only the in-frame ones, with some missing. The sample shows 89,000 or so clones, about four fifths of them seen only once. The source material was unstimulated CD4+ T cells sorted from spleen or lymph node cells, sampled before intestinal transplant. Receptors originate from a human donor who received an intestinal transplant. CDR3s include the opening cysteine and the closing phenylalanine or tryptophan. Each record gives: J gene, clone size, D gene, V gene, CDR3 DNA, CDR3 protein. A D gene is named only where the DNA matches it firmly. Expanded clones get a size class; other rows say once, few or many, or leave the size out.

>TRBJ2-7|few|TRBD2|TRBV6-5
TGTGCCAGCAGTGGCGGGGGGGCAGGGCAGTACTTC
CASSGGGAGQYF
>TRBJ2-5|-|-|TRBV2
TGTGCCAGCAATAGACAGCAAGAGACCCAGTACTTC
CASNRQQETQYF
>TRBJ1-2|few|TRBD1|TRBV27
TGTGCCAGCAGTTTATTCGGGACAGCCCCCTATGGCTACACCTTC
CASSLFGTAPYGYTF
>TRBJ1-1|-|-|TRBV27
TGTGCCAGCAGTTTATTCCAGGGGCTAAGCGGAGCTTTCTTT
CASSLFQGLSGAFF
>TRBJ2-7|-|TRBD1|TRBV7-9
TGTGCCAGCAGCTCTTTATTTCGGACAGGCGCCTACGAGCAGTACTTC
CASSSLFRTGAYEQYF
>TRBJ2-6|-|-|TRBV5-6
TGTGCCAGCAGCTTGGGACAGGTGAACTTCCTCTCTGGGGCCAACGTCCTGACTTTC
CASSLGQVNFLSGANVLTF
>TRBJ1-3|-|-|TRBV6-1
TGTGCCACGAGCCCTCTAAGAAACACCATATATTTT
CATSPLRNTIYF
>TRBJ2-2|-|-|TRBV6-1
TGTGCCAGCAGTGAAAGACCGACTACCGGGGAGCTGTTTTTT
CASSERPTTGELFF
>TRBJ1-2|-|TRBD1|TRBV28
TGTGCCAGCAGTTCATCCGGGACAGGGTTTTGGAATGGCTACACCTTC
CASSSSGTGFWNGYTF
>TRBJ2-3|-|TRBD1|TRBV11-3
TGTGCCAGCAGCCACAGGGGGAAGGGCACAGATACGCAGTATTTT
CASSHRGKGTDTQYF
>TRBJ2-5|-|TRBD2|TRBV9
TGTGCCAGCAGCCGGGGAGGGGAGACCCAGTACTTC
CASSRGGETQYF
>TRBJ1-3|-|TRBD1|TRBV5-1
TGCGCCAGCAGCTTGGATGGACAGGGATACTCTGGAAACACCATATATTTT
CASSLDGQGYSGNTIYF
>TRBJ2-1|once|TRBD2|TRBV5-1
TGCGCCAGCAAGCGGGGGTGGCTAGCGGGAGGGCCGGGATTTGATGAGCAGTTCTTC
CASKRGWLAGGPGFDEQFF
>TRBJ2-1|-|-|TRBV7-9
TGTGCCAGCAGTCCGTCCTACAATGAGCAGTTCTTC
CASSPSYNEQFF
>TRBJ1-3|-|-|TRBV11-1
TGTGCCAGCAGCTTGGGAAGACAGAGCTTCTCTGGAAACACCATATATTTT
CASSLGRQSFSGNTIYF
>TRBJ2-3|-|TRBD2|TRBV7-2
TGTGCCAGCAGCTTAACTAGCGGGTTTGGGCCGAGCACAGATACGCAGTATTTT
CASSLTSGFGPSTDTQYF
>TRBJ2-5|few|-|TRBV6-1
TGTGCCAGCAGTCTCCGGGGGACCCAGTACTTC
CASSLRGTQYF
>TRBJ1-1|-|-|TRBV2
TGTGCCAGCACCCGGCGGATCCTGAACACTGAAGCTTTCTTT
CASTRRILNTEAFF
>TRBJ2-2|-|TRBD2|TRBV10-3
TGTGCCACCGGACTAGCGGGACGACGCAACACCGGGGAGCTGTTTTTT
CATGLAGRRNTGELFF
>TRBJ1-1|-|TRBD1|TRBV2
TGTGCCAGCAGCAGCGGGACAGGCGGCACTGAAGCTTTCTTT
CASSSGTGGTEAFF
>TRBJ2-7|-|-|TRBV7-2
TGTGCCAGCAGCTTAGGTATTCACGGCGAGCAGTACTTC
CASSLGIHGEQYF
>TRBJ2-2|-|TRBD2|TRBV6-1
TGTGCCAGCAGTGCACTAGCGGGAGTTACGACCGGGGAGCTGTTTTTT
CASSALAGVTTGELFF
>TRBJ1-5|-|-|TRBV7-8
TGTGCCAGCAGCTTAGGCGGGGCCCGCAATCAGCCCCAGCATTTT
CASSLGGARNQPQHF
>TRBJ2-5|-|TRBD1|TRBV5-1
TGCGCCAGCAGCTCGTGGGACAGTCGGTTAGCGGAGACCCAGTACTTC
CASSSWDSRLAETQYF
>TRBJ1-1|-|-|TRBV7-2
TGTGCCAGCAGCTTAGTCGGAGGGCTGAACACTGAAGCTTTCTTT
CASSLVGGLNTEAFF
>TRBJ2-3|-|-|TRBV30
TGTGCCTGGAATCGGGGAACAGATACGCAGTATTTT
CAWNRGTDTQYF
>TRBJ1-2|-|TRBD1|TRBV28
TGTGCCAGCAGTTTAATTGAGGGGACAGGTCTATATGGCTACACCTTC
CASSLIEGTGLYGYTF
>TRBJ1-5|-|-|TRBV7-8
TGTGCCAGCAGCTTAGTGTCATTTGAGCAGCCCCAGCATTTT
CASSLVSFEQPQHF
>TRBJ2-5|-|-|TRBV28
TGTGCCAGCAGTTCCACAGGGATGGGAGAGACCCAGTACTTC
CASSSTGMGETQYF
>TRBJ1-2|-|TRBD1|TRBV7-8
TGTGCCAGCAGCTTATTTTACAGGGGAGCAGGGGGCTACACCTTC
CASSLFYRGAGGYTF
>TRBJ2-4|-|-|TRBV28
TGTGCCAGCAGTCTTACCAGTAATTACATTCAGTACTTC
CASSLTSNYIQYF
>TRBJ1-4|-|TRBD1|TRBV5-1
TGCGCCAGCAGGCCGGACAGGGTGGGAGAAAAACTGTTTTTT
CASRPDRVGEKLFF
>TRBJ1-6|-|-|TRBV13
TGTGCCAGCAGCTTAGACGGTAATTCACCCCTCCACTTT
CASSLDGNSPLHF
>TRBJ1-2|-|-|TRBV5-1
TGCGCCAGCAGCCCTGATACCTGGGCAGGCTACACCTTC
CASSPDTWAGYTF
>TRBJ2-1|once|-|TRBV2
TGTGCCAGCGGGCCGAGATACAATGAGCAGTTCTTC
CASGPRYNEQFF
>TRBJ2-7|-|-|TRBV5-1
TGCGCCAGCAGCAAAATCCGGGAGACAGGGCCCGAGCAGTACTTC
CASSKIRETGPEQYF
>TRBJ1-4|-|-|TRBV28
TGTGCCACCACCCGGGGGGGGGCCAGTGAAAAACTGTTTTTT
CATTRGGASEKLFF
>TRBJ2-3|once|-|TRBV5-1
TGCGCCAGCAGCTTAGGGGGAGTGGCAGATACGCAGTATTTT
CASSLGGVADTQYF
>TRBJ2-7|-|-|TRBV5-4
TGTGCCAGCAGCCTTATAGCGGATACCTACGAGCAGTACTTC
CASSLIADTYEQYF
>TRBJ2-1|-|-|TRBV28
TGTGCCAGCAGTTTGGGAGACCATTCAAACTACAATGAGCAGTTCTTC
CASSLGDHSNYNEQFF
>TRBJ2-2|-|TRBD2|TRBV5-4
TGTGCCAGCAGCCCCGCGAGCGGGGGGGCGGTTATGACCGGGGAGCTGTTTTTT
CASSPASGGAVMTGELFF
>TRBJ2-1|-|-|TRBV2
TGTGCCAGCAGTGAATCGTGGGGAGACAATGAGCAGTTCTTC
CASSESWGDNEQFF
>TRBJ1-1|many|-|TRBV10-3
TGTGCCATCAGTGGCGGGAACACTGAAGCTTTCTTT
CAISGGNTEAFF
>TRBJ2-1|-|TRBD2|TRBV2
TGTGCCAGCCGGCGGACTAGCGGGCTCAACAATGAGCAGTTCTTC
CASRRTSGLNNEQFF
>TRBJ2-2|-|TRBD2|TRBV18
TGTGCCAGCTCACCACCTTCTAGCGGGGCCGGGATCACCGGGGAGCTGTTTTTT
CASSPPSSGAGITGELFF
>TRBJ2-1|-|TRBD1|TRBV27
TGTGCCAGCAGTTTATTTTCAGGACAGGGTTACAATGAGCAGTTCTTC
CASSLFSGQGYNEQFF
>TRBJ1-3|-|-|TRBV11-2
TGTGCCAGCAGCATCGCACCCCGGGGAGGCTCTGGAAACACCATATATTTT
CASSIAPRGGSGNTIYF
>TRBJ1-1|-|-|TRBV5-1
TGCGCCAGCAGCTTCTCTCAGGCTAACACTGAAGCTTTCTTT
CASSFSQANTEAFF
>TRBJ2-3|-|TRBD2|TRBV19
TGTGCCAGTAGTTCCGCGCCCCTAGCGGGGGGGCCGACAGATACGCAGTATTTT
CASSSAPLAGGPTDTQYF
>TRBJ2-1|-|TRBD2|TRBV27
TGTGCCAGCAGGGGGAGCGGGAGGTTTGAGCAGTTCTTC
CASRGSGRFEQFF
>TRBJ2-1|-|-|TRBV7-3
TGTGCCAGCAGCTTAACCCGGGTCGAGGGCCTTGGTGAGCAGTTCTTC
CASSLTRVEGLGEQFF
>TRBJ2-7|-|TRBD1|TRBV9
TGTGCCAGCTCCCCCGCGTGGGGGACAGGGACCTACGAGCAGTACTTC
CASSPAWGTGTYEQYF
>TRBJ1-1|-|-|TRBV25-1
TGTGCCAGCAGGTCATATCTCACAGGAGTGAACACTGAAGCTTTCTTT
CASRSYLTGVNTEAFF
>TRBJ2-3|-|TRBD2|TRBV9
TGTGCCAGCAGCGTACTAGCGGGGGTGGGAACAGATACGCAGTATTTT
CASSVLAGVGTDTQYF
>TRBJ1-5|-|-|TRBV10-2
TGCGCCAGCAGTGAGTCGGGGGGGTATAGCAATCAGCCCCAGCATTTT
CASSESGGYSNQPQHF
>TRBJ1-2|-|-|TRBV6-5
TGTGCCAGCAGTTACTCGGGGGGTCGGGGGTACTATGGCTACACCTTC
CASSYSGGRGYYGYTF
>TRBJ2-3|-|-|TRBV6-6
TGTGCCAGCAGTTACTTACTGGGGGGTGATACGCAGTATTTT
CASSYLLGGDTQYF
>TRBJ2-3|-|-|TRBV11-2
TGTGCCAGCAGCCCCCACGGGGGTACTTCCACAGATACGCAGTATTTT
CASSPHGGTSTDTQYF
>TRBJ2-7|-|-|TRBV19
TGTGCCACCGGACAAGCCTACGAGCAGTACTTC
CATGQAYEQYF
>TRBJ2-1|once|-|TRBV9
TGTGCCAGCAGCGTAGTAGGCGGCGGCTCCTACAATGAGCAGTTCTTC
CASSVVGGGSYNEQFF